Each of the 12 T cell receptor beta chains below was sequenced from the same sample in a study of lung T cells in sarcoidosis with Löfgren's syndrome. One entry per CDR3 protein results from TCRdb running MiXCR on the reads. The sample lists several thousand distinct CDR3 sequences; roughly 20% were seen once. Sequencing was performed on CD4+ T cells from bronchoalveolar lavage fluid. These receptor sequences come from a human donor with sarcoidosis (Löfgren's syndrome or another form), or a control subject (not recorded which).

Notes on this clonotype: This may come from a read error, since a much larger clone is one base off. This sequence joins TRBV13 and TRBJ2-3, with unresolved D. Germline V gene lookup returns CDR1 PRHDT and CDR2 FYEKMQ (reference sequence). The length of the CDR3 is 12 residues. V lost 7 bases and J lost 6, with 11 bases in between. The CDR3 nucleotides read TGTGCCAGCAACAATAGGATGGATACGCAGTATTTT. Residues: CASNNRMDTQYF. Combining the CDR3 with reference TRBV13 and TRBJ2-3 gives the whole variable domain AAGVIQSPRHLIKEKRETATLKCYPIPRHDTVYWYQQGPGQDPQFLISFYEKMQSDKGSIPDRFSAQQFSDYHSELNMSSLELGDSALYFCASNNRMDTQYFGPGTRLTVL.

This clonotype came up many times. This chain links TRBV2 with TRBJ1-1; maybe TRBD1 (6 bases). Trimming removed 6 bases at V and 5 bases at J, with 16 bases between. This CDR3 is 14 amino acids long. Germline assignment: CDR1 SNHLY and CDR2 FYNNEI. This CDR3 is CASRRRGGDTEAFF. CDR3 in DNA: TGTGCCAGCAGAAGGAGAGGGGGGGATACTGAAGCTTTCTTT.

The V gene is TRBV11-2, the J gene TRBJ2-2; D may match TRBD1 or TRBD2 (5 bases each). Per the germline V gene, CDR1 is SGHAT and CDR2 is FQNNGV. The CDR3 sequence is 11 residues long. The CDR3 sequence: CAEGRVGELFF. The CDR3 region has the DNA TGTGCTGAGGGGCGCGTCGGGGAGCTGTTTTTT.

There are many counts of this clonotype. This rearrangement joins TRBV20-1 to TRBJ1-1; 9 bases match TRBD1. This CDR3 spans 14 amino acids. Trimming took 1 base from V and 3 from J; bases not matched to a gene: 3. Germline CDR1 reads DFQATT; CDR2 reads SNEGSKA (reference sequence). CDR3 sequence reads: CSARAGTGYTEAFF. The CDR3 DNA reads as TGCAGTGCTAGAGCCGGGACAGGGTACACTGAAGCTTTCTTT.

The rearrangement joins TRBV7-3 to TRBJ2-4; no clear D gene. Germline CDR1 and CDR2: SGHTA and FQGTGA. The CDR3 sequence is 17 residues long. V lost 2 bases and J lost 1, with 15 bases in between. The CDR3 nucleotides read TGTGCCAGCAGCTTAGCAGGTCCAAACGCGGCCAAAAACATTCAGTACTTC. Amino acids: CASSLAGPNAAKNIQYF.

A note on this clonotype: Since a much larger clone is just one base distant, this may be a read error. The chain uses TRBV6-2 or TRBV6-3 and TRBJ1-2; no clear D gene. Germline V lookup: CDR1 MNHEY, CDR2 SVGEGT. Trimming shortened V by 6 bases and J by 7 bases, and 12 bases separated the two germline ends. CDR3 length equals 12 residues. CDR3 protein: CASREGTFGYTF. For the CDR3, the DNA is TGTGCCAGCAGGGAGGGAACATTTGGCTACACCTTC.

The CDR3, as DNA: TGTGCCAGCAGTGCGGCTAGCGGCCCCACAGATACGCAGTATTTT. Translation: CASSAASGPTDTQYF. The chain carries TRBV2 and TRBJ2-3; the match to TRBD2 covers 7 bases. Germline V gene data show CDR1 as SNHLY and CDR2 as FYNNEI. The CDR3 length is 15 residues. Trimming at V came to 4 bases and at J to 2 bases, leaving 6 bases not matched to a gene. Based on the CDR3 plus reference TRBV2 and TRBJ2-3, the full variable domain is EPEVTQTPSHQVTQMGQEVILRCVPISNHLYFYWYRQILGQKVEFLVSFYNNEISEKSEIFDDQFSVERPDGSNFTLKIRSTKLEDSAMYFCASSAASGPTDTQYFGPGTRLTVL.

The table lists this clonotype with many counts. This chain joins TRBV11-2 and TRBJ2-3, with D unresolved. Per germline, CDR1 SGHAT and CDR2 FQNNGV. V was shortened by 6 bases and J by 3 bases, with 10 bases between the two germline ends. This CDR3 spans 13 amino acids. The CDR3: CASRPRPTDTQYF. The CDR3 nucleotides are TGTGCCAGCAGGCCCCGCCCAACAGATACGCAGTATTTT.

The table lists this clonotype with many counts. The chain carries TRBV2 and TRBJ1-3; D unresolved. The germline V gene encodes CDR1 SNHLY and CDR2 FYNNEI. The CDR3 has 15 amino acids. Trimming took off 4 bases at V and 3 bases at J, with 13 bases between the two ends. The CDR3 nucleotides are TGTGCCAGCAGTGCTTCCGAGGTCTATGGAAACACCATATATTTT. Translated: CASSASEVYGNTIYF.

This clonotype came up many times. The CDR3 DNA follows: TGTGCCAGCAGCTTACTAGCGGGGGGACATACAGATACGCAGTATTTT. Amino acids: CASSLLAGGHTDTQYF. V gene TRBV7-9 combines with J gene TRBJ2-3; 11 bases are shared with TRBD2. The CDR3 covers 16 residues. Germline V gene sequence: CDR1 SEHNR, CDR2 FQNEAQ (reference sequence). The V segment lost 2 bases and the J segment 3 bases; nucleotides outside the gene matches: 4.

To note about this clonotype: A much larger clonotype is one base distant, so this may be a read error. This chain joins TRBV7-2 and TRBJ2-5, with D hard to call. Germline values: CDR1 SGHTA, CDR2 FQGNSA. The CDR3 runs 13 residues. The CDR3 DNA reads TGTGCCAGCAGCTTGGACCTCCAAGAGACCCTGTACTTC. This gives the protein CASSLDLQETLYF.

This clonotype counts as medium-sized (0.01 to 0.1%). V usage is TRBV7-6 and J usage is TRBJ2-5; D is ambiguous. This CDR3 comprises 12 residues. V was pared by 5 bases and J by 2 bases, with 6 bases between. Looked up from germline, CDR1 is SGHVS and CDR2 is FNYEAQ. The CDR3 reads CASSRGQETQYF. CDR3 sequence (DNA): TGTGCCAGCAGCCGAGGACAAGAGACCCAGTACTTC.